The 20 T cell receptor beta chains below all came from one sample that was sequenced in a study of cytomegalovirus exposure and HLA in healthy donors. The study ran its PCR with 60 Vbeta and 13 Jbeta primers. Sequencing used immunoSEQ multiplex PCR; TCRdb keeps in-frame clones, though not all of them. Among some 220,000 clones listed, more than 85% were seen once. The specimen sequenced was PBMCs. Every receptor here comes from a woman between 18 and 29 years old in good health and CMV-seronegative.

V is TRBV5-4 and J is TRBJ2-7; a possible D gene is TRBD1 (6 bases). The CDR3 length is 15 residues. CDR1 and CDR2 (germline): SGHNT, YYREEE (reference sequence). The V end lost 4 bases, the J end lost 2 bases, and 16 bases lay between the germline ends. The CDR3 sequence is CASSNNGQLTYEQYF. For the CDR3, the DNA is TGTGCCAGCAGCAACAATGGACAGCTGACCTACGAGCAGTACTTC.

The chain uses TRBV27 and TRBJ2-3, with 9 bases lining up with TRBD2. Losses at the gene ends were 6 bases for V and 2 bases for J; bases not matched to a gene: 6. This CDR3 region has 15 residues. CDR1 and CDR2 from the germline V gene are MNHEY and SMNVEV (reference sequence). CDR3 coding DNA: TGTGCCAGCAGCCCCGGGACTAGCCCCACAGATACGCAGTATTTT. Amino acid sequence: CASSPGTSPTDTQYF.

V is TRBV25-1 and J is TRBJ1-2; D gene ambiguous. This CDR3 comprises 13 residues. Trimming stripped 1 base from V and 1 base from J, with 4 bases between. CDR1 and CDR2 (germline): MGHDK, SYGVNS. The CDR3 bases are TGTGCCAGCAGTGAATCGTATAACTATGGCTACACCTTC. It is translated as CASSESYNYGYTF.

Written as DNA, the CDR3 is TGTGCCAGCAGCCAAGATATAGCGGGGATCCAAGAGACCCAGTACTTC. This sequence encodes CASSQDIAGIQETQYF. The gene calls are TRBV7-2 and TRBJ2-5, with 8 positions matching TRBD2. Germline V gives CDR1 SGHTA, CDR2 FQGNSA. V lost 5 bases and J lost 1; bases outside the gene matches: 9. CDR3 length: 16 residues. The full variable domain, its missing parts supplied by reference TRBV7-2 and TRBJ2-5, is GAGVSQSPSNKVTEKGKDVELRCDPISGHTALYWYRQSLGQGLEFLIYFQGNSAPDKSGLPSDRFSAERTGGSVSTLTIQRTQQEDSAVYLCASSQDIAGIQETQYFGPGTRLLVL.

The chain employs TRBV4-2 and TRBJ2-1, with 7 bases lining up with TRBD2. The CDR3 is 15 amino acids. Germline lookup yields CDR1 LGHNA and CDR2 YNFKEQ. J lost 0 bases, V lost 3 bases, and 2 bases had no gene match. This chain's CDR3 is CASSHRDYSYNEQFF. The CDR3 coding sequence is TGTGCCAGCAGCCACCGGGACTACTCCTACAATGAGCAGTTCTTC.

CDR3 protein: CASSLDTSGYNEQFF. CDR3 nucleotide sequence: TGCGCCAGCAGCTTGGATACTAGCGGGTACAATGAGCAGTTCTTC. V and J are TRBV5-1 and TRBJ2-1, with TRBD2 identical over 9 bases. Germline CDR1 SGHRS, CDR2 YFSETQ. The length of the CDR3 is 15 residues. V trimming: 0 bases; J trimming: 4 bases; junction bases outside the gene matches: 2.

V usage is TRBV2 and J usage is TRBJ2-5; D perhaps matches TRBD1 (7 bases). The CDR3 is made up of 15 amino acids. CDR1 SNHLY and CDR2 FYNNEI come from the germline V gene. Trimming left V 8 bases short and J 5 bases short, with 21 bases between. CDR3 protein: CASAGTAYTTETQYF. In DNA, the CDR3 is TGTGCCAGCGCGGGGACAGCCTATACAACGGAGACCCAGTACTTC.

This clone was counted a few times. This chain links TRBV27 with TRBJ2-3; TRBD2 matches at 8 bases. The CDR3 contains 16 residues. The V and J ends lost 2 bases and 2 bases, in that order; junction bases with no gene match: 6. CDR1 is MNHEY, CDR2 SMNVEV, per germline (reference sequence). CDR3 sequence (DNA): TGTGCCAGCAGTTTAGGTTTAGCGGGGATCACAGATACGCAGTATTTT. It yields the protein CASSLGLAGITDTQYF.

V and J are TRBV7-2 and TRBJ2-1; D is unclear. This CDR3 comprises 14 residues. V dropped 3 bases and J dropped 3 bases, with 9 bases sitting between them. The V gene's germline CDR1 is SGHTA and CDR2 FQGNSA. CDR3 bases: TGTGCCAGCAGCTTGCAAAGCGACTACAATGAGCAGTTCTTC. Its protein is CASSLQSDYNEQFF. Drawing the rest from reference TRBV7-2 and TRBJ2-1, the complete variable domain is GAGVSQSPSNKVTEKGKDVELRCDPISGHTALYWYRQSLGQGLEFLIYFQGNSAPDKSGLPSDRFSAERTGGSVSTLTIQRTQQEDSAVYLCASSLQSDYNEQFFGPGTRLTVL.

This chain links TRBV10-3 with TRBJ2-5; D might be TRBD2 (6 bases). CDR1 and CDR2 from the germline V gene are ENHRY and SYGVKD. The CDR3 covers 14 residues. V lost 5 bases and J lost 5, with 15 bases in between. This CDR3 reads CAISPGDSGETQYF. CDR3 in DNA: TGTGCCATCAGTCCCGGGGACTCGGGTGAGACCCAGTACTTC.

The J gene is TRBJ2-3, the V gene TRBV10-3; 8 bases are shared with TRBD2. CDR1 ENHRY and CDR2 SYGVKD come from the germline V gene. V was clipped by 6 bases and J by 4 bases; unmatched bases: 12. This CDR3 region has 16 residues. CDR3 residues: CAISVPPGGRSDTQYF. CDR3 sequence (DNA): TGTGCCATCAGCGTCCCCCCGGGGGGGCGTTCAGATACGCAGTATTTT.

The V gene is TRBV5-4, the J gene TRBJ2-7, with D unclear. CDR1 SGHNT and CDR2 YYREEE come from the germline V gene (reference sequence). The CDR3 is 13 amino acids. V was pared by 0 bases and J by 0 bases, with 4 bases between. This chain's CDR3 is CASSLDRSYEQYF. CDR3 bases: TGTGCCAGCAGCTTGGATCGCTCCTACGAGCAGTACTTC.

The CDR3: CARATGFNEQFF. Here the CDR3 DNA reads TGTGCCAGAGCAACAGGGTTCAATGAGCAGTTCTTC. J is TRBJ2-1 and V is TRBV2; D perhaps matches TRBD1 (6 bases). CDR3 size: 12 residues. Trimming took off 9 bases at V and 6 bases at J, with 12 bases between the two ends. Germline lookup yields CDR1 SNHLY and CDR2 FYNNEI. The full variable domain, in which reference TRBV2 and TRBJ2-1 provide the parts outside the CDR3, is EPEVTQTPSHQVTQMGQEVILRCVPISNHLYFYWYRQILGQKVEFLVSFYNNEISEKSEIFDDQFSVERPDGSNFTLKIRSTKLEDSAMYFCARATGFNEQFFGPGTRLTVL.

This clone is a singleton in its sample. J is TRBJ1-3 and V is TRBV5-1; D remains ambiguous. The CDR3 spans 17 residues. Germline assignment: CDR1 SGHRS and CDR2 YFSETQ. Trimming pared 4 bases from V and 4 bases from J, leaving 21 bases between. This CDR3 reads CASSPGWPEGYGNTIYF. In nucleotides, the CDR3 is TGCGCCAGCAGCCCCGGATGGCCGGAGGGCTACGGAAACACCATATATTTT.

This clone was detected a few times. This sequence joins TRBV11-2 and TRBJ1-4, with D maybe TRBD1 (6 bases). The CDR3 runs to 15 residues. Per germline, CDR1 SGHAT and CDR2 FQNNGV. With 7 bases removed from V and 10 bases from J, the gap between germline ends came to 22 bases. The CDR3 region has the DNA TGTGCCAGCACCGCCCGACCCGACAGGCCCAGAAAACTGTTTTTT. This sequence encodes CASTARPDRPRKLFF.

This clone appeared once. The CDR3 sequence: CASSGRGHEQFF. CDR3 nucleotide sequence: TGTGCCAGCAGTGGCAGGGGGCATGAGCAGTTCTTC. J is TRBJ2-1 and V is TRBV6-5; TRBD1 matches 8 bases. J was trimmed by 8 bases and V by 5 bases; bases with no gene match: 2. Per the germline V gene, CDR1 is MNHEY and CDR2 is SVGAGI. The CDR3 runs to 12 residues.

The rearrangement links TRBV5-1 to TRBJ1-1; D uncertain. Germline V gene data show CDR1 as SGHRS and CDR2 as YFSETQ. Trimming removed 6 bases at V and 4 bases at J, with 7 bases between. This CDR3 region has 11 residues. The CDR3 DNA reads as TGCGCCAGCACCTATCGCACTGAAGCTTTCTTT. It encodes CASTYRTEAFF.

The V and J genes are TRBV5-4 and TRBJ2-3; D gene ambiguous. The germline V and J ends were trimmed by 7 bases and 3 bases, with 6 bases remaining between them. The germline V gene encodes CDR1 SGHNT and CDR2 YYREEE (reference sequence). CDR3 length: 11 amino acids. The CDR3 spells CASGLTDTQYF. In nucleotides, the CDR3 is TGTGCCAGCGGCCTGACAGATACGCAGTATTTT.

The chain employs TRBV7-9 and TRBJ2-7; D is possibly TRBD1 (6 bases). Trimming took off 5 bases at V and 7 bases at J, with 12 bases between the two ends. Germline V CDR1 and CDR2: SEHNR, FQNEAQ (reference sequence). The CDR3 loop spans 12 amino acids. The CDR3 sequence is CASSQTQGEQYF. In DNA, the CDR3 is TGTGCCAGCAGCCAGACCCAGGGGGAGCAGTACTTC.

The CDR3 sequence: CASSRTGTSTDTQYF. DNA for the CDR3: TGTGCCAGCAGCAGAACCGGGACTAGCACAGATACGCAGTATTTT. The V call is TRBV7-6, the J call TRBJ2-3; possibly TRBD2 for D (6 bases). The CDR3 has 15 residues. Germline CDR1 is SGHVS and CDR2 is FNYEAQ. The V gene lost 5 bases and the J gene lost 0 bases, with 12 bases spanning the gap. The whole variable domain, filled in from reference TRBV7-6 and TRBJ2-3, reads GAGVSQSPRYKVTKRGQDVALRCDPISGHVSLYWYRQALGQGPEFLTYFNYEAQQDKSGLPNDRFSAERPEGSISTLTIQRTEQRDSAMYRCASSRTGTSTDTQYFGPGTRLTVL.